This T cell receptor beta chain was found in a study of blood T cell repertoires in COVID-19. Study overall: Some COVID-19 samples were acute and others convalescent; all came from the United States, Italy and Spain. Nucleic acid was either cDNA or gDNA, and it came from T cells, B-cell-depleted T cells, or PBMCs.

Original methodology: Estimates of nucleated cell counts were drawn from the amplification of reference gene primers. Generated by immunoSEQ multiplex PCR, the TCRdb table keeps only in-frame clones and is missing some. V and J calls and clone size are as listed in that table; D and trimming were resolved from the DNA. The sample includes about 200,000 clones, roughly 80% of them seen just once. The CDR3 length is 15 residues. V shed 6 bases and J shed 5 bases, with 19 bases lying between them. CDR1 and CDR2 (germline): SNHLY, FYNNEI. The genes are TRBV2 and TRBJ2-5; TRBD2 is a possible D gene (6 bases). Sequenced input: peripheral blood. The clonotype comes from a woman of 80 years or more with acute or convalescent COVID-19. The CDR3 reads CASRPGLGGGETQYF. The CDR3 nucleotides read TGTGCCAGCAGGCCGGGCCTCGGAGGAGGGGAGACCCAGTACTTC.